This T cell receptor beta chain was observed in a study of T cells after yellow fever vaccination. Study-level points and caveats: From the bulk population, abundant clonotypes could contaminate and appear within FACS-sorted repertoires.

TCRdb used MiXCR to reprocess the 5' RACE reads, holding one entry per CDR3 protein. This repertoire shows just under 600,000 distinct CDR3 sequences, approximately 13% found once; its top ten account for 11% to 15%. Note on this clonotype: Antigen: not known.

The sample here was PBMCs, taken on the day of the yellow fever booster vaccination. This clonotype originated in a young man who received the YFV17D yellow fever vaccine.

The CDR3 here is CASTIGQGSTGELFF. Written as DNA, the CDR3 is TGTGCCAGTACCATTGGGCAGGGATCCACCGGGGAGCTGTTTTTT. The chain combines TRBV19 with TRBJ2-2; tentatively, D is TRBD1 (5 bases). V was clipped by 7 bases and J by 4 bases, with 16 bases between them. The CDR3 totals 15 residues. The V gene's germline CDR1 is LNHDA and CDR2 SQIVND (reference sequence).